Here is one T cell receptor beta chain with its context. The data were taken from a study of CD8+ T cells in alopecia areata. Isolated RNA was reverse transcribed into cDNA used as the sequencing template. Profiled with immunoSEQ multiplex PCR; TCRdb holds only in-frame clones, not every one. The table lists approximately 110,000 clones, around 50% of them singletons. Treatment described: oral pan-JAK inhibitor, 5-10 mg twice daily. The CDR3 spans 15 residues. The germline V gene has CDR1 MNHEY and CDR2 SVGAGI. The V gene lost 11 bases and the J gene lost 4 bases, with 24 bases spanning the gap. The chain uses TRBV6-5 and TRBJ2-7; maybe TRBD1 (6 bases). The sequence was obtained from a human donor with alopecia areata. The input for sequencing was CD8+ T cells sorted from blood, taken at week 24, from a patient treated with tofacitinib. The CDR3 coding sequence is TGTGCCGCGGCCATCGAACCGGGACAAATTTACGAGCAGTACTTC. This gives the protein CAAAIEPGQIYEQYF.